Listed below are T cell receptor beta chains from one sample, sequenced in a study of shared clonotypes between healthy human individuals. Sequencing used immunoSEQ multiplex PCR; TCRdb keeps in-frame clones, though not all of them. The sample holds 450,000 to 500,000 clones, around 80% seen once. The sample consisted of PBMCs. The receptors originated from a woman aged 35 to 49 in good health. Some clones in this sample may be carry-over from other donors' samples. Each CDR3 is given with its conserved first and last residue. The D gene is left open where the match is weak. Some rows have no size entry. The others give once, few or many, or a class for an expanded clone.

>TRBV7-9|.|TRBD1|TRBJ2-7
CASSLARGQGVEQYF
TGTGCCAGCAGCTTAGCACGGGGACAGGGTGTAGAGCAGTACTTC
>TRBV6-4|many|TRBD2|TRBJ2-1
CASSDGEAGGWNEQFF
TGTGCCAGCAGTGATGGGGAAGCGGGAGGTTGGAATGAGCAGTTCTTC
>TRBV19|.|TRBD2|TRBJ2-1
CASSISAGVNNEQFF
TGTGCCAGTAGTATCTCAGCGGGAGTAAACAATGAGCAGTTCTTC
>TRBV18|.|.|TRBJ1-5
CASSPLLGQPQHF
TGTGCCAGCTCACCCCTCCTAGGTCAGCCCCAGCATTTT
>TRBV7-2|.|.|TRBJ2-7
CASSFRQIAYEQYF
TGTGCCAGCAGCTTTCGACAGATAGCCTACGAGCAGTACTTC
>TRBV5-4|.|.|TRBJ2-7
CASSLEPTGEQYF
TGTGCCAGCAGCTTGGAGCCGACCGGCGAGCAGTACTTC
>TRBV11-2|.|TRBD2|TRBJ2-5
CASSFGTTQETQYF
TGTGCCAGCAGCTTCGGGACTACCCAAGAGACCCAGTACTTC
>TRBV19|.|.|TRBJ1-1
CASSSGMRNTEAFF
TGTGCCAGTAGTTCAGGGATGCGGAACACTGAAGCTTTCTTT
>TRBV30|once|.|TRBJ2-3
CAWSWSQGSTDTQYF
TGTGCCTGGAGTTGGAGTCAGGGCAGCACAGATACGCAGTATTTT
>TRBV28|.|TRBD1|TRBJ1-4
CASSTRQGLTEKLFF
TGTGCCAGCAGTACAAGACAGGGATTGACTGAAAAACTGTTTTTT
>TRBV4-2|few|.|TRBJ2-3
CASSRDGTSTDTQYF
TGTGCCAGCAGCCGCGACGGGACTAGCACAGATACGCAGTATTTT
>TRBV7-2|many|TRBD2|TRBJ2-1
CASSLGTTLTEQFF
TGTGCCAGCAGCCTGGGGACTACCTTAACAGAGCAGTTCTTC
>TRBV18|.|.|TRBJ2-4
CASSRTPRGLDNIQYF
TGTGCCAGCTCTCGGACCCCCAGGGGCTTGGATAACATTCAGTACTTC
>TRBV2|.|TRBD1|TRBJ2-7
CASLDRAAYEQYF
TGTGCCAGCCTCGACAGGGCGGCTTACGAGCAGTACTTC
>TRBV30|.|TRBD1|TRBJ2-7
CAWSTGGSYEQYF
TGTGCCTGGAGTACAGGGGGCAGCTACGAGCAGTACTTC
>TRBV5-1|.|TRBD2|TRBJ2-3
CASTLQSGLGPDTQYF
TGCGCCAGCACCCTCCAATCTGGACTAGGCCCAGATACGCAGTATTTT
>TRBV7-3|.|.|TRBJ2-3
CASSPTRPFTSTDTQYF
TGTGCCAGCAGCCCGACCCGACCGTTTACTAGCACAGATACGCAGTATTTT
>TRBV2|few|TRBD2|TRBJ2-7
CAGGGAYEQYF
TGTGCCGGCGGGGGGGCCTACGAGCAGTACTTC
>TRBV5-1|.|.|TRBJ2-3
CASSLDGGRTDTQYF
TGCGCCAGCAGCTTAGATGGGGGGCGCACAGATACGCAGTATTTT
>TRBV4-1|.|TRBD2|TRBJ2-7
CASSQLLAGAYEQYF
TGCGCCAGCAGCCAATTACTAGCGGGTGCCTACGAGCAGTACTTC
>TRBV25-1|.|TRBD2|TRBJ2-7
CASSEYILLSGRANEQYF
TGTGCCAGCAGTGAATATATTCTGCTGAGCGGGAGGGCTAACGAGCAGTACTTC
>TRBV19|.|.|TRBJ2-7
CASSIERSYEQYF
TGTGCCAGTAGTATAGAGCGGAGCTACGAGCAGTACTTC
>TRBV6-5|.|.|TRBJ1-1
CASNVGTAPDTEAFF
TGTGCCAGCAACGTAGGGACGGCGCCTGACACTGAAGCTTTCTTT
>TRBV27|.|TRBD1|TRBJ1-1
CASSFRTGFDTETFF
TGTGCCAGCAGTTTCCGGACAGGGTTCGACACTGAAACTTTCTTT
>TRBV5-1|.|TRBD1|TRBJ1-2
CASSQGQGASGYTF
TGCGCCAGCAGCCAAGGACAGGGAGCGAGTGGCTACACCTTC